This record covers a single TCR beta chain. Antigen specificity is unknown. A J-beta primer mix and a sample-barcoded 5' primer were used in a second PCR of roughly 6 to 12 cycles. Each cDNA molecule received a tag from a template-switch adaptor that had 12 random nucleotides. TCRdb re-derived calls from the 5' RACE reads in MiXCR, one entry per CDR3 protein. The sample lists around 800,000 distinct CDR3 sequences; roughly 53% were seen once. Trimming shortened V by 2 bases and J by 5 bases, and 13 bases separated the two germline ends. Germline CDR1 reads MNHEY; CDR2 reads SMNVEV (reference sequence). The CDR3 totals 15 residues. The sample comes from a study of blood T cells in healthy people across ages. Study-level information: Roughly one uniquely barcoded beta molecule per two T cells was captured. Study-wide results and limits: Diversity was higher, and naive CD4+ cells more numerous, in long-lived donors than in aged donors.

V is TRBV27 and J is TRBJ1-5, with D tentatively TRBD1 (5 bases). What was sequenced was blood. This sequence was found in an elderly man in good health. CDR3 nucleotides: TGTGCCAGCAGTTTAAGGGCGCGGGGGGATCAGCCCCAGCATTTT. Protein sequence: CASSLRARGDQPQHF.